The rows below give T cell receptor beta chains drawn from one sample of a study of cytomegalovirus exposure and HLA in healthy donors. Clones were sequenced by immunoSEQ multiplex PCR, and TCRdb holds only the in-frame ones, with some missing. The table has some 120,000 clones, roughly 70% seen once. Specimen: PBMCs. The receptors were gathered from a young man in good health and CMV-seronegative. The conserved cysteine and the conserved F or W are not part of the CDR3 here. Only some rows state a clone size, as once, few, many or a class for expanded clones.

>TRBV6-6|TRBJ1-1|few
ASLMIIAGGTEAF
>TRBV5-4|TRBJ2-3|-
ASSMGGASTDTQY
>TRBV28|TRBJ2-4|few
ASSLGAGGANIQY
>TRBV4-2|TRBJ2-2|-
ASSQVMFSVAGELF
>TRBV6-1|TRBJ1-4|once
ASSEGQGSEKLF
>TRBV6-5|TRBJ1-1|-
ASSYSHRDTEAF
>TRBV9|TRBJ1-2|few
ASRQEANYGYT
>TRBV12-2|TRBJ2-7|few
ASRLQGLPSEQY
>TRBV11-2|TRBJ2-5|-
ASSLVIGGATQY
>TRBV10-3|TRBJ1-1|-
AIGQGNFEAF
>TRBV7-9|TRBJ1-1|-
ASSLGDKKNTEAF
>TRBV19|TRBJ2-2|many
ASSDPAGWAGELF
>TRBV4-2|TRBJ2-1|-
ASSQDGAQAGNEQF
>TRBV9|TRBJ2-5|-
ASSVGTSGGSGETQY
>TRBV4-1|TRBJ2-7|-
ASSLSTTLYEQY
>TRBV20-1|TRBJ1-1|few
AGVWDTEAF
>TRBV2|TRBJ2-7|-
ASGGRGRDEQY
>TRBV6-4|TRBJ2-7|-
ASSVFSSYEQY
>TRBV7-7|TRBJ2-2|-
ASSEPRPSAVPNTGELF
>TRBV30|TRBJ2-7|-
AWSTTISGEQY
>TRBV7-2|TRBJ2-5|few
ASSLTGTSETQY
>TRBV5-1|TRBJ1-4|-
ASSGTTNEKLF
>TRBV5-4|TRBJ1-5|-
ASSSAGAYSNQPQH
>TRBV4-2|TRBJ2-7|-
ASSQDLLASYEQY
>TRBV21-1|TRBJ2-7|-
ASTFVGRYSPYEQY
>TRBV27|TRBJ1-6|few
ASSLGLEYNSPLH
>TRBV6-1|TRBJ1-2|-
ASSSDRGGYGYT
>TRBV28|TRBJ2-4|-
ASSLFGTSVY
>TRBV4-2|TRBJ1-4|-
ASSNTGTEDEKLF
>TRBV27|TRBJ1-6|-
ASSSAGGNSIFGDSPLH
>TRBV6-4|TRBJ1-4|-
ASKSGVGEKLF
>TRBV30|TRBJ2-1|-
AWSVPGDFDNEQF
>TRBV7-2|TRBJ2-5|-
ASSYSGIQETQY
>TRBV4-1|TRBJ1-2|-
ASSPGLNYGYT
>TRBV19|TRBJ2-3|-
ASSITNTQY
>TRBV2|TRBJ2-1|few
ASSEALEIGGEQF
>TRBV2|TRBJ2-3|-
ASSALNVLPRTDTQY
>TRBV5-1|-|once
ASSLYRVSSEQY
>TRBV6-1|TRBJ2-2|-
ASSRGLATGELF
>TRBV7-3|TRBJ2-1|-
ASGFRGGLVNEQF
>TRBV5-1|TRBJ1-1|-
ASNLGIGGTEAF
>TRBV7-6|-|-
ASSLGPTGVHEQY
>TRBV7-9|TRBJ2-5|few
ASSLARGGQETQY
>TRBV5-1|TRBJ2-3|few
ASSFEWTSGGNTDTQY